Listed below are T cell receptor beta chains from one sample, sequenced in a study of T cells in Graves' hyperthyroidism and ophthalmopathy. TCRdb reprocessed the multiplex PCR reads with MiXCR, giving one entry per CDR3 protein. Here the sample spans more than 350,000 distinct CDR3 sequences, 13% to 15% being singletons. The specimen sequenced was blood. All receptors come from a woman aged 55-70 years with Graves' ophthalmopathy. CDR3s include the opening cysteine and the closing phenylalanine or tryptophan. Each record gives: CDR3 DNA, CDR3 protein, V gene, J gene, clone size, D gene. The D gene is left open where the match is weak. Clone size is shown for a subset of rows, as once, few, many or a class of expanded clone.

DNA: TGTGCCAGCACGGGGGCCCTACACGAGCAGTACTTC
CDR3: CASTGALHEQYF
V: TRBV12-3/TRBV12-4
J: TRBJ2-7
size: many
D: .

DNA: TGCAGTGCTAGAGATGGCGGCCAGGGGTCATCGTACGAGCAGTACTTC
CDR3: CSARDGGQGSSYEQYF
V: TRBV20-1
J: TRBJ2-7
size: many
D: .

DNA: TGTGCCAGTCAGGGGGGGGCCTTCTACGAGCAGTACTTC
CDR3: CASQGGAFYEQYF
V: TRBV28
J: TRBJ2-7
size: many
D: .

DNA: TGCAGTGCTAGACCGCAGAAGCGTGGATACTACGAGCAGTACTTC
CDR3: CSARPQKRGYYEQYF
V: TRBV20-1
J: TRBJ2-7
size: .
D: .

DNA: TGTGCCAGCAGCCAAGGTCTCGGAGGGGGAGGCTACACCTTC
CDR3: CASSQGLGGGGYTF
V: TRBV3-1
J: TRBJ1-2
size: .
D: .

DNA: TGTGCCAGTAGTATCGGACTAGCCCTCGCAGATACGCAGTATTTT
CDR3: CASSIGLALADTQYF
V: TRBV19
J: TRBJ2-3
size: .
D: TRBD2

DNA: TGTGCCAGCATGGGGGGCAGGACAGGGCCTGGCTACACCTTC
CDR3: CASMGGRTGPGYTF
V: TRBV25-1
J: TRBJ1-2
size: .
D: TRBD1

DNA: TGTGCCAGCAGTGAAGCGCTTCGGGGGGGAAAGTACTTC
CDR3: CASSEALRGGKYF
V: TRBV2
J: TRBJ2-5
size: few
D: TRBD2

DNA: TGCAGTGCTCCGACTAGCGGGTCCTACTCCTACGAGCAGTACTTC
CDR3: CSAPTSGSYSYEQYF
V: TRBV20-1
J: TRBJ2-7
size: many
D: TRBD2

DNA: TGCGCCAGCAGCCGCCGGGACAACCAAGAGACCCAGTACTTC
CDR3: CASSRRDNQETQYF
V: TRBV4-1
J: TRBJ2-5
size: few
D: .

DNA: TGTGCCAGCAGTGAAGAACACAGTAACTATGGCTACACCTTC
CDR3: CASSEEHSNYGYTF
V: TRBV2
J: TRBJ1-2
size: many
D: .

DNA: TGTGCCAGCAGCCGCCCCGGTGGGGGCTATAATTCACCCCTCCACTTT
CDR3: CASSRPGGGYNSPLHF
V: TRBV28
J: TRBJ1-6
size: few
D: .

DNA: TGTGCCTGGAGGGGGAGGGACGGGACTGAAGCTTTCTTT
CDR3: CAWRGRDGTEAFF
V: TRBV30
J: TRBJ1-1
size: many
D: .